What follows is one TCR beta chain and its context. Antigen specificity is unknown. This record comes from a study of Ad26.COV2.S vaccination and SARS-CoV-2 variants. Study-wide results and caveats: Spike-specific TCR breadth was greater in vaccine than placebo recipients. Once vaccination had occurred, spike-specific CD8+ and CD4+ T cell responses reportedly showed substantial breadth. For non-spike TCRs, breadth in vaccine recipients resembled that in placebo recipients. Researchers cautioned that TCR breadth and depth analyses may have underestimated total T cell responses.

Sequencing used immunoSEQ multiplex PCR; TCRdb keeps in-frame clones, though not all of them. The table includes some 180,000 clones, roughly 89% detected once. Trimming took 0 bases from V and 7 from J, leaving 14 bases between them. The germline V gene has CDR1 SGHDT and CDR2 YYEEEE. The CDR3 is made up of 15 amino acids. The receptor was derived from a human donor who had recovered from COVID-19. The gene calls are TRBV5-6 and TRBJ2-1; weak D call: TRBD2 (5 bases). This material consisted of peripheral blood, taken after recovery from COVID-19. CDR3 sequence reads: CASSLVAIGDNEQFF. The CDR3 DNA sequence: TGTGCCAGCAGCTTGGTGGCCATCGGGGATAATGAGCAGTTCTTC.